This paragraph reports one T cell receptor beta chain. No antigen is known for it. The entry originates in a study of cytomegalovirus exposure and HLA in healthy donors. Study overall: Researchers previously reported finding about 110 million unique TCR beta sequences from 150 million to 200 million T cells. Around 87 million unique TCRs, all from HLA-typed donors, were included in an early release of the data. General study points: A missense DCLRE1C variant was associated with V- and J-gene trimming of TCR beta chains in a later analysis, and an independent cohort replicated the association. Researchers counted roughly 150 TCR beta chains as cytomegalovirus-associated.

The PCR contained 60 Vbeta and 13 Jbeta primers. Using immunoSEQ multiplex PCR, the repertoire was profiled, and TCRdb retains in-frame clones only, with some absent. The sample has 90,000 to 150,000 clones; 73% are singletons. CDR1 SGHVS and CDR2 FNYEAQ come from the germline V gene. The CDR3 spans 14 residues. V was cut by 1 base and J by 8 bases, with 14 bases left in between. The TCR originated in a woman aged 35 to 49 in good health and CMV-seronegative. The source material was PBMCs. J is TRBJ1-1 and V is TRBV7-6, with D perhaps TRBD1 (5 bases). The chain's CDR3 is CASSLEARVGEAFF. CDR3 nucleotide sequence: TGTGCCAGCAGCTTAGAGGCCAGGGTGGGAGAAGCTTTCTTT.